These 10 T cell receptor beta chains share one sample of origin, sequenced in a study of T-cell memory formation after mild COVID-19. In TCRdb, the 5' RACE reads were re-called with MiXCR into one record per CDR3 protein. The table shows fewer than 400,000 distinct CDR3 sequences, with 10% to 15% occurring only once. The sample taken for sequencing was PBMCs or a T cell subset sorted from them (not recorded which). The receptors here all came from a man between 18 and 35 years old who had mild COVID-19 (a few samples of this study predate the infection). Cell type and time point are not known.

This clonotype was observed at least ten times. CDR3 in DNA: TGTGCCAGCTTTGACGGCCCAGGGGGCTACTCCTATAATTCACCCCTCCACTTT. Its protein is CASFDGPGGYSYNSPLHF. The chain joins TRBV7-9 to TRBJ1-6; 8 nucleotides match TRBD1. This CDR3 spans 18 amino acids. V gave up 8 bases and J gave up 0 bases; unmatched junction bases: 12. The germline gives CDR1 SEHNR, CDR2 FQNEAQ (reference sequence).

This chain joins TRBV18 and TRBJ1-2, with 9 bases lining up with TRBD1. V gave up 0 bases and J gave up 8 bases; unmatched junction bases: 7. This CDR3 is 15 amino acids long. In germline, CDR1 is KGHSH, CDR2 LQKENI. As DNA, the CDR3 is TGTGCCAGCTCACCACCTACTCGGACAGGGGACGGCTACACCTTC. Translating gives CASSPPTRTGDGYTF.

The chain has TRBV29-1 and TRBJ1-2; 9 nucleotides line up with TRBD1. CDR1 and CDR2 from the germline V gene are SQVTM and ANQGSEA. After removal of 4 bases from V and 4 bases from J, the junction contained 7 bases not matched to a gene. The CDR3 totals 14 residues. The DNA for the CDR3 is TGCAGCGTTGTGATCCCGACAGGGGGCTATGGCTACACCTTC. It translates to CSVVIPTGGYGYTF.

This clonotype was recorded a few times. The rearrangement links TRBV18 to TRBJ2-7; TRBD2 is a possible D gene (5 bases). The CDR3 has 17 residues. Germline loops: CDR1 KGHSH, CDR2 LQKENI. V lost 5 bases and J 4 bases, leaving 24 bases between the germline ends. The DNA of the CDR3 is TGTGCCAGCTCAGCGCAAGATTCCGGGAACACCTTTTACGAGCAGTACGTC. This gives the protein CASSAQDSGNTFYEQYV.

V usage is TRBV2 and J usage is TRBJ2-7; D may be TRBD1 (5 bases). Deletions cut 6 bases from V and 5 bases from J, with 14 bases between. This CDR3 is built from 13 residues. Per germline, CDR1 SNHLY and CDR2 FYNNEI. Written as DNA, the CDR3 is TGTGCCAGCAGACCCGCCCAAGGGGACGAGCAGTACTTC. It yields the protein CASRPAQGDEQYF.

This clonotype was counted only a few times. This chain connects TRBV18 to TRBJ2-5; 9 bases fit TRBD1. The CDR3 spans 14 residues. With V trimmed by 3 bases and J by 5 bases, 4 bases remained unmatched. Per germline, CDR1 KGHSH and CDR2 LQKENI. CDR3 in DNA: TGTGCCAGCTCACCGACGGACAGGGGCGAGACCCAGTACTTC. Amino acid sequence: CASSPTDRGETQYF.

This clonotype came up a few times. This chain links TRBV4-3 with TRBJ1-2, with a tentative D call TRBD1 (6 bases). The CDR3 extends over 16 amino acids. The V and J ends lost 0 bases and 4 bases respectively, with 15 bases between them. Germline loops: CDR1 LGHNA, CDR2 YSLEER. In nucleotides, the CDR3 is TGCGCCAGCAGCCAAGATAGGGGGGGCGAGAGCTATGGCTACACCTTC. Residues: CASSQDRGGESYGYTF.

The chain is built from TRBV27 and TRBJ2-1; 10 nucleotides agree with TRBD2. V shed 4 bases, J shed 2 bases, and the junction held 8 bases outside the gene matches. The CDR3 covers 17 residues. The germline gives CDR1 MNHEY, CDR2 SMNVEV (reference sequence). The CDR3 here is CASSYGASGGPYNEQFF. CDR3 coding DNA: TGTGCCAGCAGTTACGGCGCTAGCGGGGGCCCCTACAATGAGCAGTTCTTC.

This rearrangement joins TRBV2 to TRBJ1-1; D ambiguous. The CDR3 is made up of 14 amino acids. Germline CDR1 is SNHLY and CDR2 is FYNNEI. Trimming pared 10 bases from V and 4 bases from J, leaving 19 bases between. The CDR3 DNA follows: TGTGCCACCAAAAATTTGGAGGGTATCACTGAAGCTTTCTTT. It yields the protein CATKNLEGITEAFF.

The sample holds a few counts of this clonotype. J is TRBJ1-2 and V is TRBV18, with 9 bases lining up with TRBD1. The V and J ends lost 2 bases and 4 bases, in that order; junction bases with no gene match: 5. Germline loops: CDR1 KGHSH, CDR2 LQKENI. The CDR3 contains 15 residues. The CDR3 spells CASSPSTGGGYGYTF. CDR3 DNA: TGTGCCAGCTCACCATCTACAGGGGGCGGCTATGGCTACACCTTC.